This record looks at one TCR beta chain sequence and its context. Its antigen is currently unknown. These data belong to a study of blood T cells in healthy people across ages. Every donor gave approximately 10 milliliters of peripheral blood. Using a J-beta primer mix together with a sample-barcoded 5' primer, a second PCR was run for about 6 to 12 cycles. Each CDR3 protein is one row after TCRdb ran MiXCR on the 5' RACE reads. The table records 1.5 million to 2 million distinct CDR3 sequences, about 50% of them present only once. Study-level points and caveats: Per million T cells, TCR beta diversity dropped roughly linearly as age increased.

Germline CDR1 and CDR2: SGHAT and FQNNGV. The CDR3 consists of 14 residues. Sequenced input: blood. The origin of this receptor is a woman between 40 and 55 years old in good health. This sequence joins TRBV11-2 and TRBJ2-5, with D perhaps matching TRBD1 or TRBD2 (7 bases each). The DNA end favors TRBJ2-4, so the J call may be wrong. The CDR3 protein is CASSPRQGGNIQYF. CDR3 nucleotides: TGTGCCAGCAGCCCCAGACAGGGAGGGAACATTCAGTACTTC.